This TCR beta chain was recorded in a study of T-cell reconstitution after alpha-beta-depleted transplantation in children. Broader study findings: T-cell numbers and diversity one year post-transplant derived largely from freshly generated T cells.

Unique molecular identifiers were incorporated during preparation of the TCRbeta library. From the PCR reads, TCRdb called clonotypes with MiXCR, one entry per CDR3 protein. The sample carries under 850,000 distinct CDR3 sequences, about 12% recorded once. The CDR3 spans 13 residues. Looked up from germline, CDR1 is SQVTM and CDR2 is ANQGSEA. V lost 4 bases to trimming and J lost 0 bases, with 9 bases between them. Comments on this clonotype: Its target is not known.

Sequencing was performed on PBMCs, taken before TCRalphabeta/CD19-depleted stem cell transplant. This clonotype was sampled from a girl between 2 and 10 years old with congenital amegakaryocytic thrombocytopenia, due to receive a stem cell transplant. This chain connects TRBV29-1 to TRBJ2-5; the D call may be TRBD1 or TRBD2 (5 bases each). CDR3 DNA: TGCAGCGTTGTCCGGGGCTACCAAGAGACCCAGTACTTC. Protein: CSVVRGYQETQYF.